This T cell receptor beta chain comes out of a study of blood T cell repertoires in COVID-19 (dated by TCRdb to 2019 to 2021). Broadly, across the study: Collaborator samples came from the United States, Italy and Spain and covered acute and convalescent phases of COVID-19. The prospective study material was composed of cDNA or gDNA derived from T cells, B-cell-depleted T cells, or PBMCs. Deeply sampled blood TCRbeta repertoires from subjects exposed to, actively infected with, or recovered from COVID-19 were included in the dataset. A freely available public database, intended as a resource for researchers studying the immune response to SARS-CoV-2, is where the repertoires were released. The samples were drawn from two sources: the first 160 participants of the ongoing ImmuneRACE study, and 1,000 to 1,500 subjects contributed by 6 global collaborators. The sample metadata nearly always contained a de-identified subject ID, COVID-19 status, age in years and sex. Where available, HLA class I and class II types were obtained from metadata supplied by the sample provider rather than from assay-based typing. Overall study results and their limits: Clinical and demographic metadata were provided uncurated, with the amount varying by source and participant.

This clone was recorded only once. This receptor's antigen is unknown. No base qualities exist here, and no much larger clone lies one base off it. TCRbeta CDR3 regions were amplified from genomic DNA using the immunoSEQ Assay, a bias-controlled multiplex PCR. The authors' analysis ran thus. The number of nucleated cells in each sample was estimated by amplification of reference gene primers within the assay. To quantify the absolute abundance of each unique TCRbeta CDR3 rearrangement, sequence reads were collapsed and filtered. For each sample, productive Simpson clonality was calculated as the square root of Simpson's diversity index over productive rearrangements. As stored in TCRdb, this immuneACCESS dataset retains in-frame rearrangements with V and J assigned. A fraction of the clones does not appear; measured against another copy, unresolved V genes explain less than half of the discrepancy, and the remainder lacks a known reason. The V and J calls and clone size are taken from that table; D and trimming were inferred from the DNA. This sample has 150,000 to 200,000 clones in its table, and 89% of those were observed once. The leading ten clones occupy about 6.7% of the sample.

Each collaborating institution followed its own protocols to collect whole blood in K2EDTA tubes. For TCRbeta analysis, collaborators shipped samples in one of three forms: frozen whole blood, isolated PBMCs, or DNA extracted from either of those sample types. The trim is 4 bases for V and 2 bases for J, with a gap of 11 bases between the germline ends. The germline V gene specifies MNHEY as CDR1 and SVGEGT as CDR2. Counted from cysteine to phenylalanine, this CDR3 has 14 amino acids. The CDR3 DNA has 42 bases and is translated from base 1. In this chain, TRBV6-2 or TRBV6-3 is recombined with TRBJ1-2; there is no confident call for the D gene. This receptor was taken from a man in his forties or fifties with acute or convalescent COVID-19. Sample: peripheral blood. The CDR3 protein is CASSLGGLNYGYTF. At the DNA level, the sequence is TGTGCCAGCAGTTTGGGCGGGCTCAACTATGGCTACACCTTC.